This TCR beta chain came from a study of OX40 agonist ivuxolimab in advanced cancers. J gave up 6 bases and V 6 bases, and 9 bases lay outside the gene matches. Germline V gene sequence: CDR1 MNHEY, CDR2 SVGAGI. The CDR3 is 14 residues long. Measured with immunoSEQ multiplex PCR; TCRdb has only the in-frame clones, and not every one. This sample carries about 100,000 clones, about 91% of them seen once, and the ten largest clones take 0.5% to 0.65%. The TCR sequence derives from an adult with an advanced solid tumor such as melanoma, head and neck, liver or kidney cancer. The sequences come from CD4+ or CD8+ T cells sorted from blood, collected in a trial of the OX40 agonist ivuxolimab. The V and J genes are TRBV6-5 and TRBJ1-2; 8 nucleotides align to TRBD1. As DNA, the CDR3 is TGTGCCAGCAGGGCCCGGACAGGGAGCGATGGCTACACCTTC. Its translation is CASRARTGSDGYTF.